This TCR beta chain was observed in a study of shared clonotypes between healthy human individuals. On the study more broadly: For every donor, three CD4 naive, three CD4 memory, two CD8 naive and one CD8 memory plates were used. The study's findings and limits: Estimated clonotype richness was generally higher in naive than memory subsets.

Donors comprised healthy HIV-negative adults lacking recent acute infections or vaccinations. Each donor was a Caucasian adult residing in Nashville, Tennessee. Trimming removed 7 bases from V and 4 bases from J, with 19 bases in between. The CDR3 covers 15 residues. Germline V gene lookup returns CDR1 MDHEN and CDR2 SYDVKM. On this clone itself: Its antigen is undetermined.

TCRdb keeps only in-frame clones here, not all; method: immunoSEQ multiplex PCR. The sample has about 2.3 million clones, about 90% seen once. Material for sequencing was naive CD4+ T cells from PBMCs. Subset reported: CD45RA+ positively selected. This TCR was sampled from a man younger than 30 in good health. Some clones in this sample may be carry-over from other donors' samples. V and J are TRBV28 and TRBJ1-1; D might be TRBD1 (6 bases). CDR3 nucleotide sequence: TGTGCCAGCAAGAGGGGCGCGGGGGCCAGCACTGAAGCTTTCTTT. Translating it yields CASKRGAGASTEAFF.